This T cell receptor beta chain was observed in a study of T-cell memory formation after mild COVID-19. Study-wide background: The TCR clusters were mostly specific to one donor.

This clonotype was seen only a few times. Its antigen is undetermined. The germline V gene has CDR1 SGHTA and CDR2 FQGNSA. V shed 1 base, J shed 11 bases, and the junction held 7 bases outside the gene matches. This CDR3 is built from 13 residues. From 5'RACE with constant-segment primers came TCR alpha and TCR beta cDNA libraries that carried sample barcodes and UMIs. TCRdb passed the 5' RACE reads through MiXCR, listing each CDR3 protein once. The repertoire holds hundreds of thousands of distinct CDR3 sequences, with 15% as singletons. Overall study results and limits: Pre-infection memory showed some responding clones, and this suggested that cross-reactive memory joined.

The chain couples TRBV7-2 to TRBJ1-1, with 7 bases fitting TRBD1. Specimen: PBMCs or a T cell subset sorted from them (not recorded which). The receptor comes from a man younger than 35 who had mild COVID-19 (a few samples of this study predate the infection). Cell type and time point are not known. As DNA, the CDR3 is TGTGCCAGCAGCTTAGATCAGGGGGACCGGGCTTTCTTT. Its protein product is CASSLDQGDRAFF.